Each of the 32 T cell receptor beta chains below was sequenced from the same sample in a study of blood T cells in healthy people across ages. Together with a sample-barcoded 5' primer, a J-beta primer mix was included in a second PCR lasting roughly 7 to 11 cycles. Each CDR3 protein gets one entry after TCRdb re-called the 5' RACE reads with MiXCR. The sample comprises 550,000 to 800,000 distinct CDR3 sequences, roughly 32% of which are singletons, and less than 20% rests with the top ten. Material for sequencing was blood. These receptors were collected from a woman aged 80 or older in good health.

This clonotype showed up just a few times. A much bigger clone sits one base away, suggesting this may be a read error. The V gene is TRBV20-1, the J gene TRBJ2-1, with unresolved D. This CDR3 spans 14 amino acids. Per germline, CDR1 DFQATT and CDR2 SNEGSKA (reference sequence). The CDR3 bases are TGCAGTGCTAGCGACCTCGTTTCCTACAATGAGCGGTTCTTC. It translates to CSASDLVSYNERFF.

A word on this clonotype: A read error may be the cause here, since a much bigger clone is one base away. The chain carries TRBV29-1 and TRBJ1-1, with D uncertain. The CDR3 runs to 13 residues. Trimming took off 3 bases at V and 4 bases at J, with 12 bases between the two ends. The germline V gene has CDR1 SQVTM and CDR2 ANQGSEA. The CDR3 sequence is CSVDVGGSTEAFF. The CDR3 region has the DNA TGCAGCGTTGATGTAGGCGGGAGCACTGAAGCTTTCTTT.

This clonotype was seen a handful of times. The chain recombines TRBV30 with TRBJ2-3; a weak D match, TRBD1 (5 bases). CDR1 GTSNPN and CDR2 SVGIG come from the germline V gene (reference sequence). The CDR3 extends over 13 amino acids. Deletions cut 0 bases from V and 2 bases from J, with 6 bases between. In DNA form, the CDR3 reads TGTGCCTGGAGTGTACAGGTCACAGATACGCAGTATTTT. Translation: CAWSVQVTDTQYF.

This clonotype was picked up a small number of times. The chain carries TRBV12-3 or TRBV12-4 and TRBJ1-3; 11 nucleotides agree with TRBD1. This CDR3 spans 15 amino acids. V shed 1 base, J shed 7 bases, and the junction held 3 bases outside the gene matches. The CDR3 sequence: CASSLGTGGINTIYF. CDR3 DNA: TGTGCCAGCAGTTTAGGGACAGGGGGCATCAACACCATATATTTT.

Of note for this clonotype: One base away lies a much larger clone, so this may be a sequencing read error. CDR3 in DNA: TGCGCCAGCAGCTGGGGGCTGACTAGCGGGGGGAATGAGCAGTACTTC. This sequence encodes CASSWGLTSGGNEQYF. The chain is built from TRBV5-1 and TRBJ2-5, with TRBD2 matching over 13 bases. V trimming: 3 bases; J trimming: 11 bases; junction bases outside the gene matches: 13. Germline V lookup: CDR1 SGHRS, CDR2 YFSETQ. This CDR3 has 16 residues. Variable domain in full (rest from reference TRBV5-1 and TRBJ2-5): KAGVTQTPRYLIKTRGQQVTLSCSPISGHRSVSWYQQTPGQGLQFLFEYFSETQRNKGNFPGRFSGRQFSNSRSEMNVSTLELGDSALYLCASSWGLTSGGNEQYFGPGTRLLVL.

In the case of this clonotype: This could be a read error, since a much larger clone is one nucleotide away. The V gene is TRBV9, the J gene TRBJ1-2; D gene ambiguous. Germline V CDR1 and CDR2: SGDLS, YYNGEE. V was pared by 0 bases and J by 1 base, with 10 bases between. The CDR3 contains 15 residues. The CDR3 region is CASSVVIEVNYGYTF. The CDR3 nucleotides are TGTGCCAGCAGCGTAGTTATCGAAGTTAACTATGGCTACACCTTC.

This clonotype was observed at least ten times. The chain is built from TRBV6-6 and TRBJ1-2; a possible D gene is TRBD1 (6 bases). The ends were cut back, 8 bases at V and 5 bases at J, with 12 bases in the middle. The CDR3 loop spans 12 amino acids. Germline lookup yields CDR1 MNHNY and CDR2 SVGAGI (reference sequence). The CDR3, as DNA: TGTGCCAGCCGGAGGGGGGAATATGGCTACACCTTC. It codes for CASRRGEYGYTF.

This clonotype was found many times. The chain couples TRBV28 to TRBJ2-4; tentatively, D is TRBD1 (6 bases). In germline, CDR1 is MDHEN, CDR2 SYDVKM. The V end was cut by 3 bases, the J end by 7 bases, with 10 bases between. CDR3 length: 13 residues. The CDR3 loop reads CASSFQQGNIQYF. In DNA, the CDR3 is TGTGCCAGCAGTTTCCAGCAGGGGAACATTCAGTACTTC.

Only a few counts were recorded for this clonotype. The V and J genes are TRBV5-1 and TRBJ2-2; 10 bases are shared with TRBD1. V lost 4 bases to trimming and J lost 7 bases; unmatched junction nucleotides: 13. CDR3 length: 17 amino acids. The germline V gene encodes CDR1 SGHRS and CDR2 YFSETQ. The CDR3 is CASSPNLDRGRGGELFF. The CDR3 bases are TGCGCCAGCAGCCCTAACTTAGACAGGGGGCGAGGCGGGGAGCTGTTTTTT.

CDR3 coding DNA: TGTGCCAGCAGTCATCCCGACAGTGACGAGCAGTACTTC. Translated, it gives CASSHPDSDEQYF. This rearrangement joins TRBV28 to TRBJ2-5; D might be TRBD1 (5 bases). The better agreement between TRBJ2-7 and the DNA end casts doubt on the J call. CDR1 is MDHEN, CDR2 SYDVKM, per germline. The CDR3 sequence is 13 residues long.

At least ten counts were recorded for this clonotype. V gene TRBV10-3 combines with J gene TRBJ1-1; D not resolved. The V end lost 10 bases, the J end lost 7 bases, and 19 bases lay between the germline ends. Germline CDR1 reads ENHRY; CDR2 reads SYGVKD. The CDR3 is made up of 13 amino acids. The DNA of the CDR3 is TGTGCCACCAAAGACATGTCAGAAGATGAAGCTTTCTTT. Translation: CATKDMSEDEAFF.

V gene TRBV5-1 combines with J gene TRBJ2-1; 9 nucleotides agree with TRBD1. V lost 6 bases, J lost 7 bases, and 11 bases stayed unmatched. Germline V gene data show CDR1 as SGHRS and CDR2 as YFSETQ. The CDR3 is made up of 15 amino acids. The CDR3 bases are TGCGCCAGCATCCTGGACAGGGGTGGTATGAATGAGCAGTTCTTC. This codes for CASILDRGGMNEQFF.

This clonotype was found many times. The chain carries TRBV7-2 and TRBJ2-7; TRBD1 agrees at 11 bases. This CDR3 is 15 amino acids long. Germline V CDR1 and CDR2: SGHTA, FQGNSA. The V segment lost 6 bases and the J segment 2 bases; nucleotides outside the gene matches: 6. CDR3 in DNA: TGTGCCAGCAGAAACCGGGACAGGGGGACCTACGAGCAGTACTTC. It encodes CASRNRDRGTYEQYF.

J is TRBJ1-6 and V is TRBV12-3 or TRBV12-4; D gene unclear. V was pared by 2 bases and J by 7 bases, with 9 bases between. The length of the CDR3 is 14 residues. CDR3 in DNA: TGTGCCAGCAGTTTAACCGGACTCAATTCACCCCTCCACTTT. It encodes CASSLTGLNSPLHF.

This chain links TRBV24-1 with TRBJ2-3; possibly TRBD1 or TRBD2 for D (5 bases each). Germline CDR1 KGHDR, CDR2 SFDVKD. Trimming left V 3 bases short and J 6 bases short, with 15 bases between. CDR3 length equals 15 residues. CDR3 sequence (DNA): TGTGCCACCAGTGATAACCGGGACCTACTCGATACGCAGTATTTT. Protein sequence: CATSDNRDLLDTQYF.

The count of this clonotype is one. The chain couples TRBV5-1 to TRBJ2-7; tentative D call: TRBD2 (5 bases). V was trimmed by 2 bases and J by 3 bases, leaving 12 bases between them. Germline V CDR1 and CDR2: SGHRS, YFSETQ. This CDR3 is built from 14 residues. The CDR3 reads CASSFEDSGYEQYF. The CDR3, as DNA: TGCGCCAGCAGCTTTGAGGACTCGGGCTACGAGCAGTACTTC.

This clonotype was counted ten times or more. V gene TRBV20-1 combines with J gene TRBJ1-1, with D unresolved. V lost 3 bases to trimming and J lost 10 bases, with 15 bases between them. Germline CDR1 is DFQATT and CDR2 is SNEGSKA (reference sequence). This CDR3 is built from 12 residues. CDR3 coding DNA: TGCAGTGCTAGTCCCCCCGGTCGAGTAGCTTTCTTT. Translation gives CSASPPGRVAFF.

This clonotype was recorded a few times. The rearrangement joins TRBV30 to TRBJ2-7; a weak D match, TRBD2 (5 bases). V lost 1 base to trimming and J lost 4 bases, with 8 bases between them. Germline assignment: CDR1 GTSNPN and CDR2 SVGIG (reference sequence). The length of the CDR3 is 12 residues. The CDR3 bases are TGTGCCTGGAGTGAGAGGGAGTACGAGCAGTACTTC. Residues: CAWSEREYEQYF.

This clonotype has only a few counts. This clone may be a read error of a much larger clone one base away. The rearrangement links TRBV10-2 to TRBJ2-7; D remains unclear. The length of the CDR3 is 13 residues. Trimming took off 0 bases at V and 7 bases at J, with 10 bases between the two ends. CDR1 is WSHSY, CDR2 SAAADI, per germline. The CDR3 nucleotides are TGCGCCAGCAGTGAGTCATACCGCAATGAGCAGTACTTC. This sequence encodes CASSESYRNEQYF.

The V gene is TRBV7-6, the J gene TRBJ2-2, with D maybe TRBD1 (6 bases). In germline, CDR1 is SGHVS, CDR2 FNYEAQ. The CDR3 length is 15 residues. With 5 bases removed from V and 1 base from J, the gap between germline ends came to 11 bases. This CDR3 is CASSKTGLNTGELFF. The CDR3 DNA is TGTGCCAGCAGCAAAACAGGGTTGAACACCGGGGAGCTGTTTTTT.

Many counts were recorded for this clonotype. V and J are TRBV28 and TRBJ2-1; 8 positions agree with TRBD1. The germline CDR1 and CDR2 sequences are MDHEN and SYDVKM. The CDR3 has 15 residues. V was clipped by 2 bases and J by 10 bases; unmatched bases: 10. The DNA of the CDR3 is TGTGCCAGCAGTTTAGGAGGACAGGGAGGCATGGAGCAGTTCTTC. Amino acids: CASSLGGQGGMEQFF.

Concerning this clonotype itself: Given a much more abundant clone one base away, this may be a read error. J is TRBJ1-2 and V is TRBV6-5; D is perhaps TRBD1 (5 bases). There are 16 residues in the CDR3. CDR1 MNHEY and CDR2 SVGAGI come from the germline V gene. The V and J ends lost 2 bases and 7 bases respectively, with 20 bases between them. In DNA, the CDR3 is TGTGCCAGCAGTTACAATCCGGGACTAAGAGCGGGTGGCTACACCTTC. Translation gives CASSYNPGLRAGGYTF.

At least ten counts were recorded for this clonotype. The rearrangement links TRBV3-1 to TRBJ2-5; 9 bases are a match to TRBD2. The CDR3 loop spans 16 amino acids. The germline V gene encodes CDR1 LGHDT and CDR2 YNNKEL (reference sequence). V lost 0 bases and J lost 4; bases outside the gene matches: 6. CDR3 region: CASSQDKVAGAETQYF. CDR3 nucleotides: TGTGCCAGCAGCCAAGATAAGGTAGCGGGGGCAGAGACCCAGTACTTC.

This clonotype appeared many times. V and J are TRBV28 and TRBJ2-1, with TRBD1 matching 10 bases. Germline V lookup: CDR1 MDHEN, CDR2 SYDVKM. Losses at the gene ends were 9 bases for V and 4 bases for J; bases not matched to a gene: 6. The CDR3 runs 14 residues. In DNA, the CDR3 is TGTGCCAGTGATTCGGGACAGGGGTACAATGAGCAGTTCTTC. Amino acid sequence: CASDSGQGYNEQFF. Drawing the rest from reference TRBV28 and TRBJ2-1, the complete variable domain is DVKVTQSSRYLVKRTGEKVFLECVQDMDHENMFWYRQDPGLGLRLIYFSYDVKMKEKGDIPEGYSVSREKKERFSLILESASTNQTSMYLCASDSGQGYNEQFFGPGTRLTVL.

The rearrangement links TRBV20-1 to TRBJ1-1; weak D call: TRBD1 (5 bases). V was clipped by 6 bases and J by 0 bases, with 11 bases between them. The CDR3 totals 13 residues. Germline CDR1 DFQATT, CDR2 SNEGSKA (reference sequence). CDR3 coding DNA: TGCAGTGCCCTGGGGGGGATGAACACTGAAGCTTTCTTT. It yields the protein CSALGGMNTEAFF.

This clonotype was seen repeatedly, ten times or more. This chain uses TRBV5-1 with TRBJ2-1; D could derive from TRBD1 or TRBD2 (5 bases each). CDR3 length: 16 residues. Per germline, CDR1 SGHRS and CDR2 YFSETQ. V was clipped by 0 bases and J by 6 bases, with 16 bases between them. The CDR3 region is CASSLAVGLGGNEQFF. DNA of the CDR3: TGCGCCAGCAGCTTGGCCGTCGGGCTTGGGGGCAATGAGCAGTTCTTC.

About this clonotype itself: Since a much larger clone is just one base distant, this may be a read error. The V call is TRBV5-1, the J call TRBJ2-3; D unclear. Germline V CDR1 and CDR2: SGHRS, YFSETQ. This CDR3 is built from 13 residues. CDR3 DNA sequence: TGCGCCGGCAGCTTGCAGGTCACAGATACGCAGTATTTT. Amino acid sequence: CAGSLQVTDTQYF.

The V gene is TRBV20-1, the J gene TRBJ2-5; 7 nucleotides align to TRBD2. TRBJ2-7 explains the end of the DNA better; the J call may be wrong. There are 15 residues in the CDR3. Per the germline V gene, CDR1 is DFQATT and CDR2 is SNEGSKA (reference sequence). CDR3 region: CSARARQGGTYEQYF. The CDR3 DNA sequence: TGCAGTGCTAGGGCTCGCCAGGGAGGGACCTACGAGCAGTACTTC.

The rearrangement uses TRBV7-2 and TRBJ1-4; a weak D match, TRBD1 (5 bases). The CDR3 has 15 residues. The germline CDR1 and CDR2 sequences are SGHTA and FQGNSA. Trimming stripped 5 bases from V and 0 bases from J, with 10 bases between. CDR3 nucleotide sequence: TGTGCCAGCAGCCCGACAGTGACAACTAATGAAAAACTGTTTTTT. This sequence encodes CASSPTVTTNEKLFF.

Notes on this clonotype: This clone may be a read error of a much larger clone one base away. The V and J genes are TRBV5-1 and TRBJ2-5; D unresolved. CDR1 is SGHRS and CDR2 is YFSETQ in the germline V gene. The CDR3 consists of 14 residues. V was cut by 4 bases and J by 11 bases, with 21 bases left in between. CDR3 residues: CASSLRQRSTEQYF. The CDR3 DNA follows: TGCGCCAGCAGCCTTCGCCAAAGGTCGACTGAGCAGTACTTC.

Comments on this clonotype: A much larger clone lies one base from this, so it may be a read error. CDR3 nucleotide sequence: TGTGCCAGCAGCTTGGCCCACAGGCAGCAGAACACTGTAGCTTTCTTT. It translates to CASSLAHRQQNTVAFF. The rearrangement joins TRBV5-5 to TRBJ1-1; possible D gene TRBD1, 5 bases. The CDR3 has 16 amino acids. Germline CDR1 reads SGHKS; CDR2 reads YYEKEE (reference sequence).

The J gene is TRBJ2-3, the V gene TRBV24-1; 10 nucleotides agree with TRBD2. The CDR3 runs 18 residues. Germline trimming cut 3 bases from V and 0 bases from J; bases unmatched to any gene: 8. Germline loops: CDR1 KGHDR, CDR2 SFDVKD. CDR3 bases: TGTGCCACCAGTGATAGGACTAGCGGATCCTCTAGCACAGATACGCAGTATTTT. Protein: CATSDRTSGSSSTDTQYF.